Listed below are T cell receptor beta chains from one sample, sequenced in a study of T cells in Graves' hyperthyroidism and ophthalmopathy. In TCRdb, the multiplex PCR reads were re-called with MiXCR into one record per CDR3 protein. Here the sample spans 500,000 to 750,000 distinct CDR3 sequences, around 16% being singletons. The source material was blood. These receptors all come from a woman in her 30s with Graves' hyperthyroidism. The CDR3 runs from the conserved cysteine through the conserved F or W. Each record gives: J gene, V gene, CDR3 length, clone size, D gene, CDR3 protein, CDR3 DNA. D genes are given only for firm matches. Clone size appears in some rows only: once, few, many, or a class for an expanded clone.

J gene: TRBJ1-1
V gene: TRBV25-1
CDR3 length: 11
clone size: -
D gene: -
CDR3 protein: CASSELSEAFF
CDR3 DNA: TGTGCCAGCAGTGAATTATCTGAAGCTTTCTTT

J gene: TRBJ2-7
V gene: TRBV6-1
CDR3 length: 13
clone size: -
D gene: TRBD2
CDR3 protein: CASSASGSYEQYF
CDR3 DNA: TGTGCCAGCAGTGCTAGCGGGAGCTACGAGCAGTACTTC

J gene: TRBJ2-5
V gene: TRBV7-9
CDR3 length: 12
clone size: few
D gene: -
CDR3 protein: CASSETRKTQYF
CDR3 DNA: TGTGCCAGCAGCGAAACCAGGAAGACCCAGTACTTC

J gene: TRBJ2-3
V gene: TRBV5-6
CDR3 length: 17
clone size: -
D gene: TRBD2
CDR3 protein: CASSLLSGGEFTDTQYF
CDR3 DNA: TGTGCCAGCAGCCTTCTTAGCGGGGGGGAATTCACAGATACGCAGTATTTT

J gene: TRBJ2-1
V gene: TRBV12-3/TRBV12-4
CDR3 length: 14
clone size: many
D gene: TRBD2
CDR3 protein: CASSSGLEVDEQFF
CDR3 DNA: TGTGCCAGCAGTTCGGGACTAGAGGTTGATGAGCAGTTCTTC

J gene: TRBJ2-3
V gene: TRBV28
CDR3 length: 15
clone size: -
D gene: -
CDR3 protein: CASSLPGEGADTQYF
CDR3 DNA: TGTGCCAGCAGTTTACCGGGGGAAGGGGCAGATACGCAGTATTTT

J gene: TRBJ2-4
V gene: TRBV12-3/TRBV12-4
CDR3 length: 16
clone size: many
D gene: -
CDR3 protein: CASSYGLVLAKNIQYF
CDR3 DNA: TGTGCCAGCAGTTACGGACTTGTACTAGCCAAAAACATTCAGTACTTC

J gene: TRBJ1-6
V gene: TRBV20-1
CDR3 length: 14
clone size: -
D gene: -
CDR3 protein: CSATGMPAGSPLHF
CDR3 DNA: TGCAGTGCTACCGGGATGCCCGCAGGTTCACCCCTCCACTTT

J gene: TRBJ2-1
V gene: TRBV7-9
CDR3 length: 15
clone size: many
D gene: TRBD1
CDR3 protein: CASSLSGGYDNEQFF
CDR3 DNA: TGTGCCAGCAGCTTATCAGGGGGCTACGACAATGAGCAGTTCTTC

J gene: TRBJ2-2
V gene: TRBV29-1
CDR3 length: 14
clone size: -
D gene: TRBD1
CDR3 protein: CSAPGQGDTGELFF
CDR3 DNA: TGCAGCGCTCCGGGACAGGGGGACACCGGGGAGCTGTTTTTT

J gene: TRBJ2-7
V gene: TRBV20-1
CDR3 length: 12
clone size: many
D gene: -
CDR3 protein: CSARYLGYEQYF
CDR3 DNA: TGCAGTGCTAGATACTTGGGCTACGAGCAGTACTTC

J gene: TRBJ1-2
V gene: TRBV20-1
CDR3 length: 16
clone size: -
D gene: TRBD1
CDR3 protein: CSARDWREDRVSGYTF
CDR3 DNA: TGCAGTGCTAGAGATTGGCGAGAGGACAGGGTGTCTGGCTACACCTTC

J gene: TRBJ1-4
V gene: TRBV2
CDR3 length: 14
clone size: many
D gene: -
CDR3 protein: CASSDVGQYEKLFF
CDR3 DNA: TGTGCCAGCAGTGACGTCGGACAGTATGAAAAACTGTTTTTT

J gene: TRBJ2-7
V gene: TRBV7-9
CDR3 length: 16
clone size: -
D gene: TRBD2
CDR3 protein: CASSFVTSGSSYEQYF
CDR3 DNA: TGTGCCAGCAGCTTCGTAACTAGCGGGAGTTCCTACGAGCAGTACTTC

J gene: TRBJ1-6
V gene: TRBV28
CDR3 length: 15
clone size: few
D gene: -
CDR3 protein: CASSLGFWDNSPLHF
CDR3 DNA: TGTGCCAGCAGTTTAGGGTTTTGGGATAATTCACCCCTCCACTTT

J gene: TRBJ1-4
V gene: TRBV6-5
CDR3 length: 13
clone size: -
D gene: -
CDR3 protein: CASSYWSGEKLFF
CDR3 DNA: TGTGCCAGCAGTTACTGGTCCGGGGAAAAACTGTTTTTT

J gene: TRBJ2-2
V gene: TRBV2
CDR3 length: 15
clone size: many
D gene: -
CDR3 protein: CASRTIRGNTGELFF
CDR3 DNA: TGTGCCAGCAGGACAATCAGGGGGAACACCGGGGAGCTGTTTTTT

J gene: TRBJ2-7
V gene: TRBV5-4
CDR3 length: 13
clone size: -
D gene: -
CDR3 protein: CASRRLGVGEQYF
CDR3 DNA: TGTGCCAGCAGGCGGCTAGGGGTCGGCGAGCAGTACTTC

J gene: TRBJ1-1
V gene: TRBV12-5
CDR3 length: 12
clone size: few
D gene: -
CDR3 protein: CASGLGPGWAFF
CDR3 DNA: TGTGCTAGTGGTTTGGGACCTGGATGGGCTTTCTTT

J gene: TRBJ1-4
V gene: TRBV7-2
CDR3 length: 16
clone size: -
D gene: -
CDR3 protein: CASSLGTVATNEKLFF
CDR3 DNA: TGTGCCAGCAGCTTAGGGACAGTCGCAACTAATGAAAAACTGTTTTTT

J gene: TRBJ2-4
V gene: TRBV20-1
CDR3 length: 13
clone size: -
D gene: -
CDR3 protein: CSPWGSGENIQYF
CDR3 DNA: TGCAGCCCCTGGGGGAGTGGAGAAAACATTCAGTACTTC

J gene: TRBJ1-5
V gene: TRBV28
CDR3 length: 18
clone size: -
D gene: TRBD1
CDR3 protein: CASSPPGQNIYSNQPQHF
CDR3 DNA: TGTGCCAGCAGTCCCCCGGGACAGAACATTTATAGCAATCAGCCCCAGCATTTT

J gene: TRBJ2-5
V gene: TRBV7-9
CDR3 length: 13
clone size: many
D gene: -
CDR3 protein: CASSLALGWTQYF
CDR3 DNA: TGTGCCAGCAGCTTAGCGCTTGGGTGGACCCAGTACTTC

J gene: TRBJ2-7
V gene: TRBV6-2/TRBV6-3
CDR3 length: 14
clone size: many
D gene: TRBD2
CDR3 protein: CASTTGTSVHEQYF
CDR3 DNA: TGTGCCAGCACCACCGGGACTAGCGTTCACGAGCAGTACTTC

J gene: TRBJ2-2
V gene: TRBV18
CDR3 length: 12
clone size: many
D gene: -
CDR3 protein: CASSPPAGELFF
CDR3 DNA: TGTGCCAGCTCACCGCCGGCCGGGGAGCTGTTTTTT

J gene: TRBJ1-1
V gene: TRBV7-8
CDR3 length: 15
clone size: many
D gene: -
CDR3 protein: CASSLTEGGITEAFF
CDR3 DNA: TGTGCCAGCAGCTTAACGGAGGGGGGGATCACTGAAGCTTTCTTT

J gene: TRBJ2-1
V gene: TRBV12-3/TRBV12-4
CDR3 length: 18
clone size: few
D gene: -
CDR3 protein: CASSPPPGGTGPYNEQFF
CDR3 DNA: TGTGCCAGCAGTCCCCCGCCGGGCGGGACCGGGCCTTACAATGAGCAGTTCTTC

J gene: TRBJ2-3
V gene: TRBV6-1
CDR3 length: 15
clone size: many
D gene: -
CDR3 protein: CASSALSGGTDTQYF
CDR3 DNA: TGTGCCAGCAGTGCCCTATCGGGGGGCACAGATACGCAGTATTTT

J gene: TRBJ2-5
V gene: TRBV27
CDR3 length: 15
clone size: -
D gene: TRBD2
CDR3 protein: CASSLSRLAGETQYF
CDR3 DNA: TGTGCCAGCAGTTTATCTCGTCTAGCGGGGGAGACCCAGTACTTC

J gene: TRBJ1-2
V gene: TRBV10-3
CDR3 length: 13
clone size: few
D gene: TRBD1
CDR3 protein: CAINQQGNYGYTF
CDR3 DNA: TGTGCCATCAACCAACAGGGGAACTATGGCTACACCTTC

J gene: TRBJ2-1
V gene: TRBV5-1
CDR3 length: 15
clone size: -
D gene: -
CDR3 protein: CASSPLQGGKNEQFF
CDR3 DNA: TGCGCCAGCAGCCCTTTACAGGGGGGGAAGAATGAGCAGTTCTTC

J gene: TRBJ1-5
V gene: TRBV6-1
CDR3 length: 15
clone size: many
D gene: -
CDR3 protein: CASSVRVTKGQPQHF
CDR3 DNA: TGTGCCAGCAGTGTGAGGGTCACCAAGGGCCAGCCCCAGCATTTT

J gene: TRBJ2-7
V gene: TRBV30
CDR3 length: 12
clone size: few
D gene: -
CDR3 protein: CAWGYGGYEQYF
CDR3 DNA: TGTGCCTGGGGGTATGGCGGCTACGAGCAGTACTTC

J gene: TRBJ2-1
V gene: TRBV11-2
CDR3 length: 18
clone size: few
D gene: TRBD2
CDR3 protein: CASSLGHLAGDSYNEQFF
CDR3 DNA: TGTGCCAGCAGCTTAGGCCACTTAGCGGGGGACTCCTACAATGAGCAGTTCTTC

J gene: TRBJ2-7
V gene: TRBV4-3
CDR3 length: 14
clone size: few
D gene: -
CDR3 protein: CASSQEGSTYEQYF
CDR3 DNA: TGCGCCAGCAGCCAAGAGGGGAGTACGTACGAGCAGTACTTC

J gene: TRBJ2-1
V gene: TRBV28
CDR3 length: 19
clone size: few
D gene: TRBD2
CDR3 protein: CASSLPPGTSGNRLNEQFF
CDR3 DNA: TGTGCCAGCAGTCTGCCTCCTGGGACTAGCGGGAATCGGCTGAATGAGCAGTTCTTC

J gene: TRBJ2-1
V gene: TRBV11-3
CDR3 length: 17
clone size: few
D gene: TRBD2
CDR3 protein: CASSLGRAGSSYNEQFF
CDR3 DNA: TGTGCCAGCAGCTTAGGACGAGCGGGGAGCTCCTACAATGAGCAGTTCTTC

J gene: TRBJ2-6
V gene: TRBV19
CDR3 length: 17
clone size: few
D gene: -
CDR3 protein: CASSRGAGFSGANVLTF
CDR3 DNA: TGTGCCAGTAGTCGCGGAGCCGGCTTCTCTGGGGCCAACGTCCTGACTTTC

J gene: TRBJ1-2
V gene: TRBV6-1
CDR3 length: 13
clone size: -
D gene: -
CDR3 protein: CASRRQKNYGYTF
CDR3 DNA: TGTGCCAGCAGGCGGCAGAAGAACTATGGCTACACCTTC

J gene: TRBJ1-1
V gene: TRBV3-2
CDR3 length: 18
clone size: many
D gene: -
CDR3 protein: CASSQDGRRGCGNTEAFF
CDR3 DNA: TGTGCCAGCAGCCAAGATGGGCGTAGGGGGTGTGGGAACACTGAAGCTTTCTTT

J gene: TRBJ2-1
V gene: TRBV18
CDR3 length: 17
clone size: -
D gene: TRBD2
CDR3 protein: CASSPPTSGRAVNEQFF
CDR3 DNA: TGTGCCAGCTCACCACCAACTAGCGGGAGGGCCGTCAATGAGCAGTTCTTC

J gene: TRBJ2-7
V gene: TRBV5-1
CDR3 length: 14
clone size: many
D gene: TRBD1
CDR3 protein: CASSDQGGHYEQYF
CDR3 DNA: TGCGCCAGCAGCGACCAAGGGGGCCACTACGAGCAGTACTTC

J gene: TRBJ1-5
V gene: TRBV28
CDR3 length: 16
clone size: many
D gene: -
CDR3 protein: CASSRRGGSSNQPQHF
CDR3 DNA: TGTGCCAGCAGTAGGCGCGGAGGCTCTAGCAATCAGCCCCAGCATTTT

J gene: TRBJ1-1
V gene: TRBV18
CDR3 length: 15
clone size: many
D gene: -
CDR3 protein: CASSPLPYANTEAFF
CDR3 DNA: TGTGCCAGCTCACCACTTCCCTACGCAAACACTGAAGCTTTCTTT

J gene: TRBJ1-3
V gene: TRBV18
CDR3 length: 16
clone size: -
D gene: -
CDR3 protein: CASSPAFGGAGNTIYF
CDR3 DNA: TGTGCCAGCTCACCAGCTTTCGGAGGGGCTGGAAACACCATATATTTT

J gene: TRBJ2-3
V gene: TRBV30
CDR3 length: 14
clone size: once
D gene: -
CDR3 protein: CAWSVRGAPDTQYF
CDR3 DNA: TGTGCCTGGAGTGTCAGGGGGGCCCCAGATACGCAGTATTTT

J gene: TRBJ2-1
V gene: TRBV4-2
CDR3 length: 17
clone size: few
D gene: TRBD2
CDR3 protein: CASSQAILAGALNEQFF
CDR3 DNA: TGTGCCAGCAGCCAAGCTATTCTAGCGGGAGCTCTCAATGAGCAGTTCTTC

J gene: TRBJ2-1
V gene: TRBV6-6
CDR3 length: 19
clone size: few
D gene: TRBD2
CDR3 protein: CASSYSRTGTSGRGHEQFF
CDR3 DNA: TGTGCCAGCAGTTACTCAAGGACTGGGACTAGCGGGAGGGGCCATGAGCAGTTCTTC

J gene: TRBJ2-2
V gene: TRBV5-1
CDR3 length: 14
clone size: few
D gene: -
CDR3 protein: CASSLIYGTGELFF
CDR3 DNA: TGCGCCAGCAGCTTGATATACGGTACCGGGGAGCTGTTTTTT

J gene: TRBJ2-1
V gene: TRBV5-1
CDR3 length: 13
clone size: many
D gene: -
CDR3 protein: CASSLPSGNEQFF
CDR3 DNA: TGCGCCAGCAGCTTGCCATCGGGAAATGAGCAGTTCTTC

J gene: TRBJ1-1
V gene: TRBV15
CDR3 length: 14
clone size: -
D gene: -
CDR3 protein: CATSRDRDFTEAFF
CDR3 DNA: TGTGCCACCAGCAGAGACAGGGATTTCACTGAAGCTTTCTTT

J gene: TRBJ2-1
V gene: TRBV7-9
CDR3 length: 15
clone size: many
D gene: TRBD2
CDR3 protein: CASSLLSGIINEQFF
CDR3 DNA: TGTGCCAGCAGCTTACTTAGCGGGATCATCAATGAGCAGTTCTTC

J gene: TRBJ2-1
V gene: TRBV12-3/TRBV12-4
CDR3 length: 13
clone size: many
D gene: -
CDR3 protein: CASSPVLYNEQFF
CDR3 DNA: TGTGCCAGCAGTCCCGTCCTGTACAATGAGCAGTTCTTC

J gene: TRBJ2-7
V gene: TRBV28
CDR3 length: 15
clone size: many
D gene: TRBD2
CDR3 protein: CASNLGLAGGGEQYF
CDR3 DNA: TGTGCCAGCAACCTAGGACTAGCGGGAGGCGGCGAGCAGTACTTC

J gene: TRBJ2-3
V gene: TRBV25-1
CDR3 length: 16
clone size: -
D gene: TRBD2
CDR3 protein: CASSESLAGLGDTQYF
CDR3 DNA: TGTGCCAGCAGTGAATCGTTAGCGGGGTTAGGGGATACGCAGTATTTT